The 2 T cell receptor beta chains presented below share a single source sample, sequenced in a study of blood T cells in healthy people across ages. A J-beta primer mix and a sample-barcoded 5' primer were used in a second PCR of about 7 to 12 cycles. Each CDR3 protein is one row after TCRdb ran MiXCR on the 5' RACE reads. The sample holds 780,000 or so distinct CDR3 sequences, 53% seen once. The sample taken for sequencing was blood. Every receptor here comes from a man older than 75 in good health.

The gene calls are TRBV7-2 and TRBJ2-3, with TRBD2 matching over 7 bases. In germline, CDR1 is SGHTA, CDR2 FQGNSA. This CDR3 is 14 amino acids long. V dropped 8 bases and J dropped 1; count of bases not matched to a gene: 6. In DNA form, the CDR3 reads TGTGCCAGCTGGGAGGGGCTGGGCACAGATACGCAGTATTTT. Translated: CASWEGLGTDTQYF.

This clonotype was counted between two and nine times. This sequence joins TRBV24-1 and TRBJ2-5; possibly TRBD2 for D (5 bases). Trimming removed 9 bases from V and 5 bases from J, with 9 bases in between. The CDR3 covers 11 residues. Per germline, CDR1 KGHDR and CDR2 SFDVKD. The CDR3 DNA reads TGTGCCACCGGGAGTTGGGAGACCCAGTACTTC. Translated: CATGSWETQYF.